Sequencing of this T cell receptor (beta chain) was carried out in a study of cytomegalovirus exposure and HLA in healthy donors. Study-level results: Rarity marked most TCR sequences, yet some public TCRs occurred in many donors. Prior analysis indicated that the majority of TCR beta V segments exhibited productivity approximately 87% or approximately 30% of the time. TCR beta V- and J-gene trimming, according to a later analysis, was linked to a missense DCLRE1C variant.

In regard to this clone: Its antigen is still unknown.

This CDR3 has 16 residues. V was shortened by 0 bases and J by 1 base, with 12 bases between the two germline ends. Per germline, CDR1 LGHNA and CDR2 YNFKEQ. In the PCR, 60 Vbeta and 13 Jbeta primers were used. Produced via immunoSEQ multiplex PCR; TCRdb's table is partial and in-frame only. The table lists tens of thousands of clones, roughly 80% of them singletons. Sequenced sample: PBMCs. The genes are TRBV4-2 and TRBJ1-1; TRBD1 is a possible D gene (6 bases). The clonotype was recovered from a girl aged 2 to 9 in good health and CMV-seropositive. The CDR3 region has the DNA TGTGCCAGCAGCCAAGAGTACACAGGGACGAACACTGAAGCTTTCTTT. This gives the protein CASSQEYTGTNTEAFF.